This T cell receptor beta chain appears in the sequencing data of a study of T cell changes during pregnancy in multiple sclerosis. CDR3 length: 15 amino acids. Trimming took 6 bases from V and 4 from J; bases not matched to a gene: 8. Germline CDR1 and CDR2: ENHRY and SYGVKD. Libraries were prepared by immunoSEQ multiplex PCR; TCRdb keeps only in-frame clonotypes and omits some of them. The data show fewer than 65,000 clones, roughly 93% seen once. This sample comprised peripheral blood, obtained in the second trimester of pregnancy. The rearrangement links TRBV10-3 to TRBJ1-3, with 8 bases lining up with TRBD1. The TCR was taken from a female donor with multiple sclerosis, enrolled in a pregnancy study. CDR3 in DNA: TGTGCCATCAGCGCGACAGGGGCTGACGGAAACACCATATATTTT. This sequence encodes CAISATGADGNTIYF.